A single sample is the source of the 27 T cell receptor beta chains below, sequenced in a study of T-cell reconstitution after alpha-beta-depleted transplantation in children. The TCRbeta library was prepared with unique molecular identifiers. TCRdb passed the PCR reads through MiXCR, listing each CDR3 protein once. The data show hundreds of thousands of distinct CDR3 sequences, 13% seen once. The sample consisted of PBMCs, mostly from graft donor cells, taken 360 days after TCRalphabeta/CD19-depleted stem cell transplant. The source of these receptors is a male patient younger than 18 who had a stem cell transplant for acute myeloid leukemia, so the T cells may come from the graft donor.

The CDR3 region is CASRPDRASGEQYF. CDR3 DNA: TGTGCCAGCAGACCCGACAGAGCCTCTGGGGAGCAGTACTTC. V usage is TRBV28 and J usage is TRBJ2-7; a weak D match, TRBD1 (5 bases). There are 14 residues in the CDR3. V dropped 6 bases and J dropped 7 bases, with 19 bases sitting between them. Germline V gene lookup returns CDR1 MDHEN and CDR2 SYDVKM.

Details on this clonotype: Its ends do not fully match the called genes, so a read error is possible. The chain combines TRBV5-5 with TRBJ2-7; 12 bases are shared with TRBD2. Looked up from germline, CDR1 is SGHKS and CDR2 is YYEKEE (reference sequence). CDR3 length equals 17 residues. This CDR3 is CTSSLRLAGAPPYEQYF. The CDR3 DNA sequence: TGTACCAGCAGCTTAAGACTAGCGGGAGCCCCACCCTACGAGCAGTACTTC.

This clonotype appeared many times. The chain joins TRBV5-5 to TRBJ2-3; 14 bases align to TRBD2. The germline V gene has CDR1 SGHKS and CDR2 YYEKEE (reference sequence). The CDR3 has 18 amino acids. The J segment lost 6 bases and the V segment lost 4 bases, leaving 13 bases of the junction unmatched. The DNA of the CDR3 is TGTGCCAGCAGCCAGGGACTAGCGGGAGCCAGGGTGGAGGATACGCAGTATTTT. This codes for CASSQGLAGARVEDTQYF. Complete variable domain (other parts from reference TRBV5-5 and TRBJ2-3): DAGVTQSPTHLIKTRGQQVTLRCSPISGHKSVSWYQQVLGQGPQFIFQYYEKEERGRGNFPDRFSARQFPNYSSELNVNALLLGDSALYLCASSQGLAGARVEDTQYFGPGTRLTVL.

This clonotype was counted a few times. The V call is TRBV7-3, the J call TRBJ2-1, with 8 bases identical to TRBD2. The CDR3 spans 16 residues. Germline CDR1 reads SGHTA; CDR2 reads FQGTGA. V was pared by 1 base and J by 7 bases, with 9 bases of the junction left unmatched. CDR3 sequence: CASSLKPPGGSNEQFF. The CDR3 DNA reads TGTGCCAGCAGCTTAAAACCGCCGGGAGGGAGTAATGAGCAGTTCTTC.

This clonotype showed up many times. The chain is built from TRBV7-2 and TRBJ2-3, with a possible D match to TRBD1 (6 bases). Looked up from germline, CDR1 is SGHTA and CDR2 is FQGNSA. V lost 2 bases and J 5 bases, leaving 14 bases between the germline ends. CDR3 length equals 15 residues. CDR3 nucleotides: TGTGCCAGCAGCTTATCCAGGGGTGAGGTAGATACGCAGTATTTT. This translates into CASSLSRGEVDTQYF.

This clonotype was seen many times. The chain uses TRBV11-2 and TRBJ2-3, with TRBD1 matching 7 bases. The CDR3 sequence is 18 residues long. CDR1 and CDR2 (germline): SGHAT, FQNNGV. V lost 4 bases to trimming and J lost 7 bases; unmatched junction nucleotides: 20. This chain's CDR3 is CASSSRPLTGWTTNTQYF. The CDR3 coding sequence is TGTGCCAGCAGCTCAAGGCCTCTGACAGGGTGGACAACCAATACGCAGTATTTT.

There are many counts of this clonotype. This rearrangement joins TRBV12-3 or TRBV12-4 to TRBJ1-3, with unresolved D. The CDR3 is 14 amino acids. The ends were cut back, 5 bases at V and 4 bases at J, with 12 bases in the middle. This CDR3 is CASSPEIYGNTIYF. CDR3 DNA sequence: TGTGCCAGCAGTCCGGAGATTTACGGAAACACCATATATTTT.

A few counts support this clonotype. The rearrangement links TRBV28 to TRBJ2-7; TRBD2 agrees at 7 bases. The CDR3 length is 15 residues. V dropped 1 base and J dropped 5; count of bases not matched to a gene: 8. Germline V gives CDR1 MDHEN, CDR2 SYDVKM. Here the CDR3 reads CASSLYAGDRNEQYF. CDR3 DNA sequence: TGTGCCAGCAGTTTATACGCGGGAGATCGAAACGAGCAGTACTTC.

This clonotype has a handful of counts. The J gene is TRBJ2-7, the V gene TRBV12-3 or TRBV12-4; D uncertain. The CDR3 is made up of 14 amino acids. The V and J ends lost 6 bases and 0 bases respectively, with 12 bases between them. The chain's CDR3 is CASSLYESSYEQYF. The CDR3 nucleotides are TGTGCCAGCAGCTTATATGAGAGCTCCTACGAGCAGTACTTC.

Ten or more counts support this clonotype. This sequence joins TRBV2 and TRBJ2-7; D remains unclear. CDR3 length equals 12 residues. Per germline, CDR1 SNHLY and CDR2 FYNNEI. Trimming stripped 1 base from V and 4 bases from J, with 5 bases between. CDR3 in amino acids: CASSEVGYEQYF. DNA for the CDR3: TGTGCCAGCAGTGAAGTGGGGTACGAGCAGTACTTC.

The rearrangement uses TRBV18 and TRBJ2-7; no definite D call. Germline-derived CDR1 and CDR2 are KGHSH and LQKENI. CDR3 length equals 12 residues. Trimming pared 2 bases from V and 5 bases from J, leaving 7 bases between. CDR3 residues: CASSPGQNEQYF. In nucleotides, the CDR3 is TGTGCCAGCTCACCAGGGCAGAACGAGCAGTACTTC.

This clonotype was picked up a small number of times. The chain joins TRBV29-1 to TRBJ2-7; 12 bases match TRBD2. The CDR3 extends over 19 amino acids. J lost 2 bases, V lost 4 bases, and 18 bases had no gene match. In germline, CDR1 is SQVTM, CDR2 ANQGSEA. The CDR3 nucleotides are TGCAGCGTTGGGGGGAACCGACTAGCGGGAGCCCCCCTAACCTACGAGCAGTACTTC. Translated, it gives CSVGGNRLAGAPLTYEQYF.

V and J are TRBV24-1 and TRBJ2-5; D ambiguous. The CDR3 spans 12 residues. V was shortened by 6 bases and J by 5 bases, with 9 bases between the two germline ends. The V gene's germline CDR1 is KGHDR and CDR2 SFDVKD. The CDR3 loop reads CATSHMGETQYF. Here the CDR3 DNA reads TGTGCCACCAGTCATATGGGGGAGACCCAGTACTTC.

V is TRBV24-1 and J is TRBJ2-1; 9 bases match TRBD2. Looked up from germline, CDR1 is KGHDR and CDR2 is SFDVKD. J was trimmed by 5 bases and V by 0 bases; bases with no gene match: 7. CDR3 length equals 17 residues. DNA of the CDR3: TGTGCCACCAGTGATTTGAAAGCGGGAGGACCTAACAATGAGCAGTTCTTC. Protein product: CATSDLKAGGPNNEQFF.

On this clonotype itself: Relative to the germline gene, one junction end is altered; a read error may explain this. The chain links TRBV4-3 to TRBJ2-7; D unclear. Germline-derived CDR1 and CDR2 are LGHNA and YSLEER. The length of the CDR3 is 15 residues. Written as DNA, the CDR3 is TGCGCCAGCAGCAAAGAGGTAGGGATCCGGGACGAGCAGTACTTC. Its protein product is CASSKEVGIRDEQYF.

The J gene is TRBJ2-7, the V gene TRBV13, with D possibly matching TRBD1 (7 bases). Germline V CDR1 and CDR2: PRHDT, FYEKMQ (reference sequence). The CDR3 is made up of 18 amino acids. V dropped 5 bases and J dropped 6 bases, with 29 bases sitting between them. CDR3 sequence reads: CASSLRDSPGLERLEQYF. The CDR3 region has the DNA TGTGCCAGCAGCCTACGGGACAGCCCGGGACTCGAGAGGCTCGAGCAGTACTTC.

The chain is built from TRBV20-1 and TRBJ2-2; D unresolved. Germline V gives CDR1 DFQATT, CDR2 SNEGSKA (reference sequence). CDR3 length equals 13 residues. Trimming took 4 bases from V and 1 from J, leaving 7 bases between them. The CDR3 coding sequence is TGCAGTGCTAAGTCAGGGAACACCGGGGAGCTGTTTTTT. Its translation: CSAKSGNTGELFF.

In this sample, this clonotype is medium-sized. The chain uses TRBV5-6 and TRBJ2-1, with 8 bases lining up with TRBD2. Germline CDR1 reads SGHDT; CDR2 reads YYEEEE. The CDR3 consists of 17 residues. V was pared by 0 bases and J by 6 bases, with 11 bases of the junction left unmatched. CDR3 nucleotides: TGTGCCAGCAGCTTGGCAATCCAAGCGGGAGCTCGCAATGAGCAGTTCTTC. This sequence encodes CASSLAIQAGARNEQFF.

V usage is TRBV9 and J usage is TRBJ2-7; 11 bases map to TRBD2. Germline CDR1 reads SGDLS; CDR2 reads YYNGEE. The J segment lost 0 bases and the V segment lost 3 bases, leaving 2 bases of the junction unmatched. There are 15 residues in the CDR3. DNA for the CDR3: TGTGCCAGCAGCGGCGGACTAGCGGGCTCCTACGAGCAGTACTTC. Protein: CASSGGLAGSYEQYF.

This clonotype occurred a few times. The chain is built from TRBV20-1 and TRBJ2-2; 9 positions agree with TRBD1. Germline V lookup: CDR1 DFQATT, CDR2 SNEGSKA (reference sequence). This CDR3 spans 14 amino acids. The ends lost 5 bases at V and 3 bases at J; junction bases unmatched: 4. The CDR3 here is CSAPGQGYTGELFF. The CDR3 bases are TGCAGTGCTCCGGGACAGGGTTACACCGGGGAGCTGTTTTTT.

The V call is TRBV19, the J call TRBJ1-2; 10 nucleotides align to TRBD1. Trimming at V came to 10 bases and at J to 6 bases, leaving 8 bases not matched to a gene. CDR1 is LNHDA, CDR2 SQIVND, per germline (reference sequence). This CDR3 is built from 13 residues. The CDR3 DNA reads as TGTGCCACCAGACAGGGGGCGCTTAATGGCTACACCTTC. Translating it yields CATRQGALNGYTF. The full variable domain, in which reference TRBV19 and TRBJ1-2 provide the parts outside the CDR3, is DGGITQSPKYLFRKEGQNVTLSCEQNLNHDAMYWYRQDPGQGLRLIYYSQIVNDFQKGDIAEGYSVSREKKESFPLTVTSAQKNPTAFYLCATRQGALNGYTFGSGTRLTVV.

This clonotype was seen many times. This chain links TRBV5-1 with TRBJ1-2; D unclear. Trimming stripped 1 base from V and 3 bases from J, with 10 bases between. CDR3 length equals 14 residues. The germline V gene encodes CDR1 SGHRS and CDR2 YFSETQ. For the CDR3, the DNA is TGCGCCAGCAGCTTGTACCGGGAAGACTATGGCTACACCTTC. Translation gives CASSLYREDYGYTF.

The chain is built from TRBV20-1 and TRBJ2-3; TRBD2 agrees at 7 bases. Trimming at V came to 4 bases and at J to 6 bases, leaving 16 bases not matched to a gene. This CDR3 comprises 16 residues. Per germline, CDR1 DFQATT and CDR2 SNEGSKA (reference sequence). CDR3 loop: CSATGFGGSQSDTQYF. Written as DNA, the CDR3 is TGCAGTGCTACGGGGTTTGGCGGGAGCCAATCGGATACGCAGTATTTT.

This clonotype occurred a few times. The V call is TRBV20-1, the J call TRBJ2-7, with 11 bases that match TRBD2. V was clipped by 6 bases and J by 4 bases; unmatched bases: 11. Germline CDR1 DFQATT, CDR2 SNEGSKA (reference sequence). The CDR3 length is 15 residues. This CDR3 reads CSALGGGTSGYEQYF. CDR3 coding DNA: TGCAGTGCGCTAGGGGGGGGGACTAGCGGATACGAGCAGTACTTC.

The chain combines TRBV29-1 with TRBJ2-1, with 7 bases lining up with TRBD2. Germline V gene sequence: CDR1 SQVTM, CDR2 ANQGSEA. The trim removed 8 bases at V and 2 bases at J, leaving 12 bases unmatched. The CDR3 consists of 15 residues. DNA for the CDR3: TGCAGCCTTGGGCGGGTAGCGGGCGCCTACAATGAGCAGTTCTTC. It is translated as CSLGRVAGAYNEQFF.

This clonotype was detected ten times or more. This sequence joins TRBV7-3 and TRBJ2-7, with 10 bases that match TRBD1. The germline V gene encodes CDR1 SGHTA and CDR2 FQGTGA. The CDR3 has 14 residues. With V trimmed by 5 bases and J by 2 bases, 3 bases remained unmatched. The DNA of the CDR3 is TGTGCCAGCAGCGTGGGACAGGGGCCCTACGAGCAGTACTTC. Protein sequence: CASSVGQGPYEQYF.

The table lists this clonotype with a few counts. Germline is not matched at one junction end, which may reflect a read error. This chain connects TRBV20-1 to TRBJ2-5; 10 bases map to TRBD2. The CDR3 is 13 amino acids. CDR1 is DFQATT, CDR2 SNEGSKA, per germline (reference sequence). CDR3: CSAAPGLAHLTTF. The CDR3 nucleotides are TGCAGTGCTGCGCCGGGACTAGCGCACCTAACAACCTTC.